Here is one T cell receptor (beta chain) with its context. Its antigen is as yet unknown. The authors made TCR beta libraries by quantitative 5'-RACE with molecular barcodes. TCRdb re-derived calls from the 5' RACE reads in MiXCR, one entry per CDR3 protein. The sample lists 250,000 to 300,000 distinct CDR3 sequences, around 20% occurring once. The source of the sample is a study of CD8 T cells in ankylosing spondylitis. Study-level results: Prior literature has documented some motif variants in synovial fluid and blood from reactive arthritis. Within ankylosing spondylitis blood, a TCR beta motif made up of eight highly homologous variants appeared to be characteristic. As reported, disease-linked clones showed significant enrichment in matched ankylosing spondylitis synovial fluid.

V was clipped by 7 bases and J by 1 base, with 7 bases between them. The CDR3 totals 12 residues. This TCR came from a male donor with ankylosing spondylitis or in good health (not recorded which). Sequenced input: blood, either unsorted or a sorted T cell fraction (not recorded which). The chain employs TRBV12-3 or TRBV12-4 and TRBJ1-1; D remains ambiguous. The CDR3 DNA reads as TGTGCCAGCACGGGGAGGAACACTGAAGCTTTCTTT. It translates to CASTGRNTEAFF.